This T cell receptor beta chain was sequenced in a study of cytomegalovirus exposure and HLA in healthy donors. Comment on this clone: Its antigen is unknown.

It was with 60 Vbeta and 13 Jbeta primers that the PCR ran. TCRdb's copy holds only in-frame clones and misses some; the assay was immunoSEQ multiplex PCR. This sample has a few hundred thousand clones, with approximately 90% found just once. Study-level findings and limits: An observed cluster of highly shared sequence variants was recorded as a likely sequencing artifact. A later analysis found TCR association rates differed by HLA locus, highest for DRB1 and lowest for HLA-C.

The clonotype comes from a young woman in good health and CMV-seronegative. Sequenced sample: PBMCs.

CDR3 sequence (DNA): TGTGCCAGCAGCTTAGCGGGGGGTAGAAAGACCTACGAGCAGTACTTC. It translates to CASSLAGGRKTYEQYF. This chain links TRBV7-2 with TRBJ2-7, with D perhaps matching TRBD2 (6 bases). The germline V gene has CDR1 SGHTA and CDR2 FQGNSA. The CDR3 sequence is 16 residues long. V lost 0 bases to trimming and J lost 2 bases, with 14 bases between them.